This entry lists 31 T cell receptor beta chains sequenced from one sample in a study of blood T cells in healthy people across ages. Then a second PCR, running roughly 7 to 12 cycles, was carried out with a sample-barcoded 5' primer and a J-beta primer mix. From the 5' RACE reads, TCRdb called clonotypes with MiXCR, one entry per CDR3 protein. The table records some 940,000 distinct CDR3 sequences, under 35% of them present only once. Separately, the same data were catalogued under a study of T cells of mothers and their children.

The sequenced sample was blood. The receptors originated from a woman between 40 and 50 years old in good health.

The chain combines TRBV28 with TRBJ1-2; D is unclear. The CDR3 covers 13 residues. Trimming took off 5 bases at V and 8 bases at J, with 15 bases between the two ends. Looked up from germline, CDR1 is MDHEN and CDR2 is SYDVKM. This CDR3 reads CASSTGNAAGYTF. DNA for the CDR3: TGTGCCAGCAGTACGGGGAATGCGGCGGGCTACACCTTC.

Only a few counts were recorded for this clonotype. The chain recombines TRBV19 with TRBJ1-4, with a possible D match to TRBD1 (5 bases). Germline-derived CDR1 and CDR2 are LNHDA and SQIVND (reference sequence). CDR3 length: 16 amino acids. V dropped 5 bases and J dropped 8 bases, with 21 bases sitting between them. CDR3 in DNA: TGTGCCAGTAGTGTCAGCTACTCTACCAAGGGGGAAAAACTGTTTTTT. This translates into CASSVSYSTKGEKLFF.

There are a few counts of this clonotype. This chain uses TRBV7-3 with TRBJ2-2; D remains unclear. This CDR3 contains 16 residues. Germline V gene data show CDR1 as SGHTA and CDR2 as FQGTGA. The V end lost 1 base, the J end lost 4 bases, and 13 bases lay between the germline ends. The CDR3 spells CASSLKPIVATGELFF. Here the CDR3 DNA reads TGTGCCAGCAGCTTAAAACCAATCGTGGCCACCGGGGAGCTGTTTTTT.

This clonotype has more than one count but fewer than ten. V gene TRBV10-2 combines with J gene TRBJ1-1; D is uncertain. From germline, CDR1 is WSHSY and CDR2 SAAADI. Trimming pared 4 bases from V and 5 bases from J, leaving 8 bases between. This CDR3 is 12 amino acids long. The CDR3 coding sequence is TGCGCCAGCAGTGCTAAGATGACTGAAGCTTTCTTT. Its protein is CASSAKMTEAFF.

This clonotype was found a few times. This sequence may be a read error, since a much larger clone differs from it by one base. This chain uses TRBV7-9 with TRBJ2-5; a weak D match, TRBD2 (6 bases). The DNA end is a closer match to TRBJ2-7, so the J assignment may be wrong. In germline, CDR1 is SEHNR, CDR2 FQNEAQ (reference sequence). The CDR3 has 13 residues. The chain's CDR3 is CTSSPTGLYEQYF. Written as DNA, the CDR3 is TGTACCAGCAGCCCCACGGGACTCTACGAGCAGTACTTC.

This chain connects TRBV7-2 to TRBJ1-2; weak D call: TRBD1 (5 bases). The germline V and J ends were trimmed by 7 bases and 0 bases, with 21 bases remaining between them. This CDR3 has 17 residues. Germline values: CDR1 SGHTA, CDR2 FQGNSA. The CDR3 loop reads CASISGTSIPTNYGYTF. The CDR3 bases are TGTGCCAGCATCTCGGGGACTTCTATACCCACTAACTATGGCTACACCTTC.

In this sample, this clonotype turned up many times. The V gene is TRBV7-2, the J gene TRBJ2-7, with TRBD2 as a possible D gene (6 bases). The CDR3 sequence is 14 residues long. Per germline, CDR1 SGHTA and CDR2 FQGNSA. V shed 2 bases and J shed 5 bases, with 13 bases lying between them. The CDR3 nucleotides read TGTGCCAGCAGCTTAAAACTAGCCAGCCACGAGCAGTACTTC. Protein: CASSLKLASHEQYF.

This clonotype was seen only a few times. The genes are TRBV10-3 and TRBJ2-3; 10 positions agree with TRBD1. Germline V gene data show CDR1 as ENHRY and CDR2 as SYGVKD. V lost 4 bases to trimming and J lost 1 base; unmatched junction nucleotides: 2. The CDR3 consists of 15 residues. The CDR3 sequence is CAISAGQGGTDTQYF. The DNA for the CDR3 is TGTGCCATCAGTGCTGGACAGGGGGGCACAGATACGCAGTATTTT.

The chain combines TRBV7-9 with TRBJ2-1, with 14 nucleotides matching TRBD2. J was trimmed by 7 bases and V by 5 bases; bases with no gene match: 7. CDR3 length: 16 residues. The germline V gene encodes CDR1 SEHNR and CDR2 FQNEAQ (reference sequence). The CDR3 protein is CASSARTSGGMNEQFF. CDR3 in DNA: TGTGCCAGCAGCGCCAGGACTAGCGGGGGGATGAATGAGCAGTTCTTC.

J is TRBJ2-3 and V is TRBV20-1; 10 nucleotides align to TRBD2. There are 17 residues in the CDR3. V gave up 5 bases and J gave up 2 bases; unmatched junction bases: 13. Germline assignment: CDR1 DFQATT and CDR2 SNEGSKA (reference sequence). The CDR3 DNA reads TGCAGTGCTCGATTAGATGGACTAGCGGACCTCACAGATACGCAGTATTTT. It translates to CSARLDGLADLTDTQYF.

This clonotype was observed a few times. The chain carries TRBV7-6 and TRBJ2-5; D remains ambiguous. The CDR3 contains 14 residues. Germline loops: CDR1 SGHVS, CDR2 FNYEAQ. Trimming shortened V by 3 bases and J by 2 bases, and 10 bases separated the two germline ends. CDR3 loop: CASSFDAPQETQYF. In DNA, the CDR3 is TGTGCCAGCAGCTTCGATGCCCCTCAAGAGACCCAGTACTTC.

J is TRBJ2-3 and V is TRBV20-1; TRBD2 is a possible D gene (6 bases). Trimming pared 3 bases from V and 0 bases from J, leaving 13 bases between. The germline V gene encodes CDR1 DFQATT and CDR2 SNEGSKA (reference sequence). The CDR3 is made up of 15 amino acids. This CDR3 is CSASMPSVSTDTQYF. CDR3 sequence (DNA): TGCAGTGCTAGCATGCCTAGCGTTAGCACAGATACGCAGTATTTT.

In this sample, this clonotype turned up a few times. The chain joins TRBV20-1 to TRBJ2-3, with 12 positions matching TRBD2. The CDR3 has 17 amino acids. The germline V gene has CDR1 DFQATT and CDR2 SNEGSKA (reference sequence). The junction had 12 bases not matched to a gene; V was cut back by 4 bases and J by 4 bases. CDR3: CSATSSGGAEFADTQYF. CDR3 in DNA: TGCAGTGCTACCTCTAGCGGGGGGGCCGAGTTTGCAGATACGCAGTATTTT.

This clonotype has ten or more counts. The chain carries TRBV20-1 and TRBJ1-3; a possible D gene is TRBD1 (5 bases). Germline assignment: CDR1 DFQATT and CDR2 SNEGSKA (reference sequence). The CDR3 extends over 18 amino acids. The germline V and J ends were trimmed by 1 base and 0 bases, with 19 bases remaining between them. This chain's CDR3 is CSARGVGGPSSSGNTIYF. CDR3 bases: TGCAGTGCTAGAGGGGTGGGGGGTCCCTCTAGCTCTGGAAACACCATATATTTT.

The rearrangement links TRBV28 to TRBJ2-2, with D maybe TRBD1 (6 bases). Trimming pared 2 bases from V and 4 bases from J, leaving 8 bases between. Germline CDR1 reads MDHEN; CDR2 reads SYDVKM. The CDR3 is 14 residues long. The CDR3 sequence is CASSLQGFTGELFF. CDR3 DNA: TGTGCCAGCAGTTTACAGGGGTTCACCGGGGAGCTGTTTTTT.

The chain has TRBV5-5 and TRBJ2-5, with a possible D match to TRBD1 (6 bases). V was shortened by 3 bases and J by 2 bases, with 14 bases between the two germline ends. The CDR3 covers 15 residues. Germline V CDR1 and CDR2: SGHKS, YYEKEE (reference sequence). The CDR3 coding sequence is TGTGCCAGCAGCTACACAGGGAACCGACAAGAGACCCAGTACTTC. Translation gives CASSYTGNRQETQYF.

In regard to this clonotype: A clone one base away is much larger, so this may be a read error. V usage is TRBV4-3 and J usage is TRBJ2-1; D perhaps matches TRBD1 (6 bases). V was shortened by 1 base and J by 13 bases, with 14 bases between the two germline ends. The germline V gene has CDR1 LGHNA and CDR2 YSLEER. This CDR3 is 13 amino acids long. CDR3 nucleotides: TGCGCCAGCAGCCAAGGGACGGTGGGGGCCCAGTTCTTC. Its translation is CASSQGTVGAQFF.

The chain has TRBV7-9 and TRBJ2-7, with TRBD1 identical over 8 bases. Trimming took 5 bases from V and 4 from J; bases not matched to a gene: 7. The length of the CDR3 is 14 residues. The germline CDR1 and CDR2 sequences are SEHNR and FQNEAQ (reference sequence). The chain's CDR3 is CASSARQGQYEQYF. CDR3 nucleotide sequence: TGTGCCAGCAGCGCCCGACAGGGGCAATACGAGCAGTACTTC.

The gene calls are TRBV4-1 and TRBJ2-5; no reliable D call. The V and J ends lost 4 bases and 6 bases respectively, with 12 bases between them. CDR1 MGHRA and CDR2 YSYEKL come from the germline V gene. This CDR3 is built from 13 residues. This chain's CDR3 is CASSPDTRQTQYF. DNA of the CDR3: TGCGCCAGCAGCCCAGATACCCGACAGACCCAGTACTTC.

J is TRBJ2-7 and V is TRBV5-1; 9 bases are shared with TRBD1. This CDR3 spans 13 amino acids. V was pared by 4 bases and J by 6 bases, with 5 bases of the junction left unmatched. CDR1 and CDR2 (germline): SGHRS, YFSETQ. The DNA of the CDR3 is TGCGCCAGCAGCATTAACAGGGGGCTCGAGCAGTACTTC. Protein: CASSINRGLEQYF.

This clonotype was picked up a small number of times. The CDR3 coding sequence is TGTGCCAGCAGCCCCGGGGGGGGTATAGCCAAAAACATTCAGTACTTC. Translating gives CASSPGGGIAKNIQYF. The genes are TRBV3-1 and TRBJ2-4, with TRBD2 identical over 8 bases. V lost 4 bases to trimming and J lost 0 bases; unmatched junction nucleotides: 5. The CDR3 runs 16 residues. Germline values: CDR1 LGHDT, CDR2 YNNKEL (reference sequence).

This clonotype appeared many times. The V call is TRBV20-1, the J call TRBJ1-2; D is possibly TRBD1 (5 bases). This CDR3 has 14 amino acids. CDR1 is DFQATT and CDR2 is SNEGSKA in the germline V gene (reference sequence). The V end lost 2 bases, the J end lost 6 bases, and 16 bases lay between the germline ends. The DNA of the CDR3 is TGCAGTGCTAGACCCCCGACGCGAGGGGATGGCTACACCTTC. It is translated as CSARPPTRGDGYTF.

This clonotype was recorded at least ten times. The chain has TRBV28 and TRBJ1-2; D gene unclear. Trimming removed 4 bases at V and 5 bases at J, with 8 bases between. CDR3 length: 12 amino acids. Germline V gene sequence: CDR1 MDHEN, CDR2 SYDVKM. CDR3 residues: CASSSRVYGYTF. The CDR3 DNA follows: TGTGCCAGCAGTTCTAGGGTATATGGCTACACCTTC.

This rearrangement joins TRBV3-1 to TRBJ2-5; the D gene is possibly TRBD1 (7 bases). The J call could be wrong; TRBJ2-7 is a better fit for the DNA end. The germline V gene encodes CDR1 LGHDT and CDR2 YNNKEL (reference sequence). The CDR3 covers 14 residues. CDR3 bases: TGTGCCAGCAGCCAAGGGAGGGGGCTCGACGAGCAGTACTTC. Its protein product is CASSQGRGLDEQYF.

This chain links TRBV10-3 with TRBJ1-6; the D is unclear. V was shortened by 11 bases and J by 8 bases, with 16 bases between the two germline ends. The CDR3 is made up of 13 amino acids. The germline V gene has CDR1 ENHRY and CDR2 SYGVKD. This chain's CDR3 is CALNPGRDSPLHF. For the CDR3, the DNA is TGTGCCCTCAATCCGGGGAGGGATTCACCCCTCCACTTT.

The rearrangement links TRBV9 to TRBJ2-4, with D perhaps TRBD2 (6 bases). This CDR3 has 16 residues. Per germline, CDR1 SGDLS and CDR2 YYNGEE. Trimming cost V 0 bases and J 13 bases, with 23 bases left between them. The CDR3 loop is CASSVVAGTPYNEQYF. The CDR3 nucleotides read TGTGCCAGCAGCGTAGTCGCGGGGACTCCCTACAATGAGCAGTACTTC. Drawing the rest from reference TRBV9 and TRBJ2-4, the complete variable domain is DSGVTQTPKHLITATGQRVTLRCSPRSGDLSVYWYQQSLDQGLQFLIQYYNGEERAKGNILERFSAQQFPDLHSELNLSSLELGDSALYFCASSVVAGTPYNEQYFGAGTRLSVL.

This clonotype was seen ten or more times. The chain uses TRBV6-5 and TRBJ1-1; no reliable D call. V lost 4 bases to trimming and J lost 0 bases, with 9 bases between them. Germline values: CDR1 MNHEY, CDR2 SVGAGI. The CDR3 runs to 14 residues. The DNA of the CDR3 is TGTGCCAGCAGTTCGGCGGAAATGAACACTGAAGCTTTCTTT. It is translated as CASSSAEMNTEAFF.

Written as DNA, the CDR3 is TGTGCCAGCAGCTTAGCGAGTAGCGGAATAGCCAAAAACATTCAGTACTTC. Protein product: CASSLASSGIAKNIQYF. V usage is TRBV7-2 and J usage is TRBJ2-4; possible D gene TRBD2, 6 bases. Trimming pared 0 bases from V and 0 bases from J, leaving 12 bases between. CDR3 size: 17 residues. Per the germline V gene, CDR1 is SGHTA and CDR2 is FQGNSA.

This clonotype was observed at least ten times. The chain has TRBV7-9 and TRBJ2-7; D possibly corresponds to TRBD1 (6 bases). Germline CDR1 SEHNR, CDR2 FQNEAQ (reference sequence). Trimming removed 3 bases from V and 0 bases from J, with 15 bases in between. The CDR3 is 16 amino acids. The CDR3 nucleotides read TGTGCCAGCAGCTTGCCCTCAGGGGTCCCCTCCTACGAGCAGTACTTC. It translates to CASSLPSGVPSYEQYF.

The chain couples TRBV28 to TRBJ2-4; 8 bases line up with TRBD2. V lost 3 bases, J lost 2 bases, and 9 bases stayed unmatched. CDR1 and CDR2 from the germline V gene are MDHEN and SYDVKM. This CDR3 region has 17 residues. CDR3 protein: CASSFTGAGGSKNIQYF. In nucleotides, the CDR3 is TGTGCCAGCAGTTTTACGGGCGCGGGGGGATCCAAAAACATTCAGTACTTC.

This clonotype was detected only a few times. The chain carries TRBV21-1 and TRBJ1-4. TRBV21-1 is labeled a pseudogene. This CDR3 has 14 amino acids. The CDR3 protein is CASNAVLNNGKLFF. In nucleotides, the CDR3 is TGTGCCAGCAATGCAGTACTTAACAATGGAAAACTGTTTTTT.